Below, 19 T cell receptor beta chains from the same sample are listed, as sequenced in a study of tumor and adjacent non-tumor tissue in lung cancer (dated by TCRdb to 2016 to 2019). RNA was isolated from bulk unsorted tissue, and RNA quality was assessed with a NanoDrop ND-1000 and an Agilent 2100. Distant non-tumor tissue taken more than 3 cm from the tumor edge was used as the normal lung sample. Library preparation was by multiplex PCR. Sequencer: Illumina HiSeq 2500. Following protocols modified from ARM-PCR, the researchers constructed TCRbeta libraries through three rounds of nested PCR with primers (Table S4). In-frame beta chains were kept once TCRdb had trimmed the public reads at Q25 with fastp and called clones with MiXCR. Entries that share a CDR3 protein sequence are merged under the most common genes and DNA. For this sample there are some 100,000 distinct CDR3 sequences; 65% appear just once. The ten top clones hold around 19% of the sample.

The source material was distant non-tumor lung tissue. The source is a man under 40 with non-small cell lung cancer.

In this sample, this clonotype turned up many times. The gene calls are TRBV11-2 and TRBJ2-1, with D maybe TRBD2 (6 bases). The V gene lost 4 bases and the J gene lost 9 bases, with 22 bases spanning the gap. This CDR3 region has 16 residues. The germline CDR1 and CDR2 sequences are SGHAT and FQNNGV. CDR3 region: CASSSTVGGRLIEQFF. Written as DNA, the CDR3 is TGTGCCAGCAGCTCAACCGTCGGGGGACGGTTAATTGAGCAGTTCTTC.

Remarks on this clonotype: As the CDR3 is not closed by the conserved phenylalanine or tryptophan, this likely results from a read error. V and J are TRBV12-3 or TRBV12-4 and TRBJ2-2; 7 bases match TRBD1. The V gene end was trimmed by 5 bases and the J gene end by 9 bases; junction bases not matched to a gene: 15. This CDR3 is built from 16 residues. The CDR3 sequence is CASSLQGQVLAWELFS. DNA for the CDR3: TGTGCCAGCAGTCTACAGGGGCAGGTGTTGGCCTGGGAGCTGTTTTCT.

Note on this clonotype: A single base separates this from a much larger clone, so it may be a read error. V is TRBV20-1 and J is TRBJ2-1, with TRBD2 identical over 10 bases. The CDR3 extends over 13 amino acids. Germline CDR1 is DFQATT and CDR2 is SNEGSKA (reference sequence). V shed 6 bases and J 7 bases; nucleotides not matched to a gene: 6. As DNA, the CDR3 is TGCAGTGCACAGCGGGGGGGCCAGAATGAGCAGTTCTTC. This codes for CSAQRGGQNEQFF.

Comments on this clonotype: Mismatch with germline at one junction end may stem from a read error. This sequence joins TRBV4-1 and TRBJ2-6, with D perhaps matching TRBD1 or TRBD2 (5 bases each). Germline V gene lookup returns CDR1 MGHRA and CDR2 YSYEKL. The CDR3 is made up of 17 amino acids. The CDR3 loop is CASSHGGIPSGANVLTF. CDR3 DNA sequence: TGCGCCAGCAGCCATGGAGGAATCCCCTCTGGGGCCAATGTCCTGACCTTC.

The CDR3 DNA follows: TGCGCCAGCAGCTCGAGCCTGACAGTTACCAACAATGAGCAGTTCTTC. This translates into CASSSSLTVTNNEQFF. The rearrangement links TRBV5-1 to TRBJ2-1, with a tentative D call TRBD1 (5 bases). From germline, CDR1 is SGHRS and CDR2 YFSETQ. This CDR3 spans 16 amino acids. V was clipped by 3 bases and J by 5 bases, with 18 bases between them.

The J gene is TRBJ2-1, the V gene TRBV20-1; D perhaps matches TRBD1 (5 bases). V was clipped by 6 bases and J by 12 bases, with 18 bases between them. Germline V gene lookup returns CDR1 DFQATT and CDR2 SNEGSKA (reference sequence). This CDR3 contains 12 residues. This CDR3 is CSAPQLGRGQFF. For the CDR3, the DNA is TGCAGTGCCCCGCAGCTGGGGCGTGGGCAGTTCTTC.

The V and J genes are TRBV11-3 and TRBJ2-2; D unclear. The CDR3 consists of 14 residues. Germline values: CDR1 SGHNT, CDR2 YENEEA. The CDR3 is CVNSLKGFTGELFF. The CDR3 DNA is TGTGTCAACAGCTTGAAGGGATTCACCGGGGAGCTGTTTTTT.

The rearrangement uses TRBV19 and TRBJ1-2; D uncertain. Germline V gene lookup returns CDR1 LNHDA and CDR2 SQIVND (reference sequence). The CDR3 loop spans 13 amino acids. Trimming stripped 6 bases from V and 8 bases from J, with 16 bases between. The CDR3 DNA reads TGTGCCAGTAGCCGCCTTGGATCCGAAGGCTACACCTTC. Translating it yields CASSRLGSEGYTF.

The rearrangement links TRBV6-6 to TRBJ2-3; 8 nucleotides line up with TRBD2. V shed 2 bases, J shed 14 bases, and the junction held 12 bases outside the gene matches. This CDR3 spans 14 amino acids. The germline CDR1 and CDR2 sequences are MNHNY and SVGAGI (reference sequence). The CDR3 DNA sequence: TGTGCCAGCAGTTACAGCGGGAGCACAGATACCTGGTATTTT. Its protein product is CASSYSGSTDTWYF.

This clonotype was recorded at least ten times. V usage is TRBV6-6 and J usage is TRBJ2-3; 9 nucleotides line up with TRBD1. V gave up 5 bases and J gave up 4 bases; unmatched junction bases: 4. CDR1 MNHNY and CDR2 SVGAGI come from the germline V gene (reference sequence). The CDR3 spans 14 residues. CDR3 in DNA: TGTGCCAGCAGTAAAACAGGGGGCGCAGATACGCAGTATTTT. Residues: CASSKTGGADTQYF.

This rearrangement joins TRBV20-1 to TRBJ2-2; the match to TRBD1 covers 9 bases. The length of the CDR3 is 15 residues. Germline trimming cut 3 bases from V and 7 bases from J; bases unmatched to any gene: 9. Looked up from germline, CDR1 is DFQATT and CDR2 is SNEGSKA (reference sequence). CDR3: CSASPSTGGLGELFF. The CDR3 bases are TGCAGTGCTAGCCCCTCAACAGGGGGCCTCGGGGAGCTGTTTTTT.

Note on this clonotype: The germline gene is not matched at one end of the junction; a read error may be the cause. The rearrangement links TRBV20-1 to TRBJ2-4, with TRBD1 identical over 12 bases. Germline CDR1 is DFQATT and CDR2 is SNEGSKA (reference sequence). The CDR3 totals 17 residues. The CDR3 spells CSAGRDRGPIAKYIQYF. DNA for the CDR3: TGCAGTGCTGGGAGGGACAGGGGGCCGATAGCCAAATACATTCAGTACTTC.

The chain has TRBV11-2 and TRBJ2-7; 9 nucleotides align to TRBD2. The CDR3 contains 16 residues. Germline assignment: CDR1 SGHAT and CDR2 FQNNGV. Germline trimming cut 5 bases from V and 4 bases from J; bases unmatched to any gene: 12. The CDR3 DNA reads as TGTGCCAGCAGCCTCCCCGGCGGGGGGGGTGCTTACGAGCAGTACTTC. Its translation is CASSLPGGGGAYEQYF.

The chain is built from TRBV6-2 or TRBV6-3 and TRBJ1-2; a weak D match, TRBD1 (5 bases). This CDR3 spans 15 amino acids. Between the trimmed V and J ends, which lost 9 bases and 6 bases, there was a span of 23 bases. Germline V gene sequence: CDR1 MNHEY, CDR2 SVGEGT. The CDR3 DNA is TGTGCCAGTGGTTCCTTTGACCGGGGCGGGGATGGCTACACCTTC. This codes for CASGSFDRGGDGYTF.

This clonotype was seen more than once but under ten times. This may be a read error, as it is one base from a much larger clone. This chain uses TRBV12-3 or TRBV12-4 with TRBJ1-2; D is undetermined. The CDR3 spans 11 residues. Trimming cost V 6 bases and J 3 bases, with 5 bases left between them. CDR3 amino acids: CASSIYYGYTF. The DNA for the CDR3 is TGTGCCAGCAGCATCTACTATGGCTACACCTTC.

This clonotype has a count of ten or more. The genes are TRBV13 and TRBJ2-4; 7 bases are a match to TRBD2. Trimming cost V 2 bases and J 7 bases; bases outside gene matches: 8. The V gene's germline CDR1 is PRHDT and CDR2 FYEKMQ (reference sequence). The length of the CDR3 is 15 residues. The CDR3 region is CASSLSGGSWNIQYF. In nucleotides, the CDR3 is TGTGCCAGCAGCTTAAGTGGCGGGAGCTGGAACATTCAGTACTTC.

About this clonotype: Sequence at one end of the junction differs from germline and may be a read error. This sequence joins TRBV6-2 or TRBV6-3 and TRBJ1-2, with D tentatively TRBD1 (6 bases). CDR3 size: 14 residues. CDR1 is MNHEY and CDR2 is SVGEGT in the germline V gene. CDR3 loop: CASSYSRGRYGYTF. CDR3 bases: TGTGCCAGCAGTTATTCGCGGGGGCGCTATGGCTACACCTTT.

In the case of this clonotype: One junction end does not reproduce the germline sequence, and a read error may be involved. The rearrangement links TRBV24-1 to TRBJ2-3; D unresolved. The CDR3 contains 13 residues. Germline CDR1 reads KGHDR; CDR2 reads SFDVKD. The CDR3 coding sequence is TGTGCCACCGGTGATTTCGCTCAAGATATGCAGTATTTT. Translated: CATGDFAQDMQYF.

About this clonotype: The junction and the germline gene differ at one end; a read error may be behind it. This chain connects TRBV6-5 to TRBJ2-6; tentative D call: TRBD2 (5 bases). Germline assignment: CDR1 MNHEY and CDR2 SVGAGI. The CDR3 loop spans 17 amino acids. CDR3 sequence: CASSSSGRISGANVLTF. CDR3 nucleotide sequence: TGTGCAAGCAGTTCCAGTGGGAGAATATCTGGGGCCAACGTCCTGACTTTC.